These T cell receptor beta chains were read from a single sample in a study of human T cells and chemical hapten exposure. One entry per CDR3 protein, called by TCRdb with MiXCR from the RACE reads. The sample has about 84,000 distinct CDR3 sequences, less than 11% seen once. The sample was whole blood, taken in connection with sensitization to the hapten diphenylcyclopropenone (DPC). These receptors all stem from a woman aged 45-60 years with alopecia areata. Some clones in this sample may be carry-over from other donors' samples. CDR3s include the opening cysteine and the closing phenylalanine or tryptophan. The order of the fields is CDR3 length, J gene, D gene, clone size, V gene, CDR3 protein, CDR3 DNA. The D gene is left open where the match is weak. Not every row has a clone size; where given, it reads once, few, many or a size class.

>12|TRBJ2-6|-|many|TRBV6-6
CASRQGANVLTF
TGTGCCAGCAGACAGGGGGCCAACGTCCTGACTTTC
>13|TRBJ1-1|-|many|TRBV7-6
CASSFSGNTEAFF
TGTGCCAGCAGCTTTTCGGGTAACACTGAAGCTTTCTTT
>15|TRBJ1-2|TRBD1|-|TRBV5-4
CASSFPGTGHYGYTF
TGTGCCAGCAGCTTCCCCGGGACAGGGCACTATGGCTACACCTTC
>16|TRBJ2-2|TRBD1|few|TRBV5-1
CASSTRQGQNTGELFF
TGCGCCAGCAGCACCCGACAGGGCCAGAACACCGGGGAGCTGTTTTTT
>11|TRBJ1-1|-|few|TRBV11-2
CASSPTFEAFF
TGTGCCAGCAGCCCGACTTTTGAAGCTTTCTTT
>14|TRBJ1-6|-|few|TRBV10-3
CAISENQSNSPLHF
TGTGCCATCAGTGAGAACCAGTCTAATTCACCCCTCCACTTT
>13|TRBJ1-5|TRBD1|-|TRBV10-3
CAISGDSDQPQHF
TGTGCCATCAGTGGGGACAGTGATCAGCCCCAGCATTTT
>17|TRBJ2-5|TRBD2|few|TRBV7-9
CASSPRTSGRLQETQYF
TGTGCCAGCAGCCCCCGGACTAGCGGGAGACTACAAGAGACCCAGTACTTC
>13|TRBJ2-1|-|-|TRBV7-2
CASSPGKHNEQFF
TGTGCCAGCAGCCCAGGCAAACACAATGAGCAGTTCTTC
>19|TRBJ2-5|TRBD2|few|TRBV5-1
CASSAAFPTTSGTKETQYF
TGCGCCAGCTCAGCAGCGTTCCCCACGACTAGCGGGACGAAAGAGACCCAGTACTTC
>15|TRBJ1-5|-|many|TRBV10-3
CAISDPGLINQPQHF
TGTGCCATCAGTGACCCGGGACTAATTAATCAGCCCCAGCATTTT
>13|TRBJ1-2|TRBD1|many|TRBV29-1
CSVADRGNYGYTF
TGCAGCGTGGCCGACAGGGGCAACTATGGCTACACCTTC
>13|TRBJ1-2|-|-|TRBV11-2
CASSLDLGTGYTF
TGTGCCAGCAGCTTAGATCTCGGTACAGGCTACACCTTC
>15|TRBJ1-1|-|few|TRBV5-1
CASSKETGQNTEAFF
TGCGCCAGCAGCAAAGAGACAGGACAGAACACTGAAGCTTTCTTT
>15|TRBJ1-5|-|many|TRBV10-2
CASSESGHRNQPQHF
TGCGCCAGCAGTGAGTCGGGGCACCGCAATCAGCCCCAGCATTTT
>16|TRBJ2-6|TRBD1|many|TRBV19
CASRDRRSSGANVLTF
TGTGCCAGCCGGGACAGAAGAAGCTCTGGGGCCAACGTCCTGACTTTC
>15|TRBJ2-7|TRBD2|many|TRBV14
CASSQALAGAYEQYF
TGTGCCAGCAGCCAAGCCCTAGCGGGGGCCTACGAGCAGTACTTC
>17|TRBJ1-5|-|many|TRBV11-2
CASSLEGAHYSNQPQHF
TGTGCCAGCAGCTTAGAGGGAGCCCACTATAGCAATCAGCCCCAGCATTTT
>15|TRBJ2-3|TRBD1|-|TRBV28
CASSSPGQGFDTQYF
TGTGCCAGCAGTTCTCCCGGACAGGGCTTCGATACGCAGTATTTT
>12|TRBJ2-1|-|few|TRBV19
CASSIWAGEQFF
TGTGCCAGTAGTATATGGGCCGGTGAGCAGTTCTTC
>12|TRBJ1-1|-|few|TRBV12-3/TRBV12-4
CASGLGGTEAFF
TGTGCCAGCGGATTGGGAGGCACTGAAGCTTTCTTT
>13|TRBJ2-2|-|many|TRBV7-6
CASKGAATGELFF
TGTGCCAGCAAAGGGGCGGCTACCGGGGAGCTGTTTTTT